This is a list of T cell receptor beta chains from one sample in a study of cytomegalovirus exposure and HLA in healthy donors. Produced via immunoSEQ multiplex PCR; TCRdb's table is partial and in-frame only. The sample lists 180,000 or so clones; 77% were seen once. The sequenced sample was PBMCs. The source is a female donor in good health and CMV-seronegative. The CDR3 runs from the conserved cysteine through the conserved F or W. A D gene is named only where the DNA matches it firmly. The size entry is marked missing in some rows and otherwise reads once, few, many or a size class.

d_call: TRBD1
j_call: TRBJ1-2
v_call: TRBV27
clone_size: few
cdr3_nt: TGTGCCAGCAGTTTATTGGGACAGGGTAACTATGGCTACACCTTC
cdr3_aa: CASSLLGQGNYGYTF

d_call: .
j_call: TRBJ1-1
v_call: TRBV14
clone_size: .
cdr3_nt: TGTGCCAGCAGCCAAGTTCGTCCGAACACTGAAGCTTTCTTT
cdr3_aa: CASSQVRPNTEAFF

d_call: TRBD1
j_call: TRBJ2-5
v_call: TRBV19
clone_size: .
cdr3_nt: TGTGCCAGTAGTATCGGACAGGGTGTTGGGACCCAGTACTTC
cdr3_aa: CASSIGQGVGTQYF

d_call: TRBD2
j_call: TRBJ2-3
v_call: TRBV13
clone_size: .
cdr3_nt: TGTGCCAGCAGCGACAGAGTTAGCGGGAGAGGATCAGATACGCAGTATTTT
cdr3_aa: CASSDRVSGRGSDTQYF

d_call: TRBD2
j_call: TRBJ2-1
v_call: TRBV6-4
clone_size: .
cdr3_nt: TGTGCCAGCAGCATCCTAGCGGGAGGTTTTTCTGAGCAGTTCTTC
cdr3_aa: CASSILAGGFSEQFF

d_call: TRBD1
j_call: TRBJ1-2
v_call: TRBV5-6
clone_size: once
cdr3_nt: TGTGCCAGCAGCTCCGGGACAGCCATTAGGGGGTATGGCTACACCTTC
cdr3_aa: CASSSGTAIRGYGYTF

d_call: .
j_call: TRBJ1-5
v_call: TRBV7-2
clone_size: .
cdr3_nt: TGTGCCAGCAGCGCCAATTCAGGGGCAGGGCAGCCCCAGCATTTT
cdr3_aa: CASSANSGAGQPQHF

d_call: .
j_call: TRBJ2-3
v_call: TRBV19
clone_size: .
cdr3_nt: TGTGCCAGTAGTATTCGACAGGTATCGAAGAGGGCAATCACAGATACGCAGTATTTT
cdr3_aa: CASSIRQVSKRAITDTQYF

d_call: .
j_call: TRBJ1-2
v_call: TRBV30
clone_size: .
cdr3_nt: TGTGCCTGGAAAGGTGGTGGGGCTGATGGCTACACCTTC
cdr3_aa: CAWKGGGADGYTF

d_call: TRBD1
j_call: TRBJ1-3
v_call: TRBV28
clone_size: .
cdr3_nt: TGTGCCAGCAGTTGGAGACAGGGTGCGGGAAACACCATATATTTT
cdr3_aa: CASSWRQGAGNTIYF

d_call: TRBD1
j_call: TRBJ2-7
v_call: TRBV28
clone_size: once
cdr3_nt: TGTGCCAGCAGTTTACGGGGGACAGGGGACGAGCAGTACTTC
cdr3_aa: CASSLRGTGDEQYF

d_call: .
j_call: TRBJ2-1
v_call: TRBV5-8
clone_size: .
cdr3_nt: TGTGCCAGCAGCCTTCTGAATGAGCAGTTCTTC
cdr3_aa: CASSLLNEQFF

d_call: .
j_call: TRBJ1-6
v_call: TRBV2
clone_size: .
cdr3_nt: TGTGCCAGCAGTTTACGGACAGTAAATAATTCACCCCTCCACTTT
cdr3_aa: CASSLRTVNNSPLHF

d_call: .
j_call: TRBJ1-5
v_call: TRBV5-6
clone_size: .
cdr3_nt: TGTGCCAGCAGCTTTCGACAGAATAGCAATCAGCCCCAGCATTTT
cdr3_aa: CASSFRQNSNQPQHF

d_call: TRBD1
j_call: TRBJ1-2
v_call: TRBV20-1
clone_size: .
cdr3_nt: TGCAGTGCCGGACAGGGGGGCTACACCTTC
cdr3_aa: CSAGQGGYTF

d_call: .
j_call: TRBJ2-2
v_call: TRBV9
clone_size: .
cdr3_nt: TGTGCCAGCAGCCCTCTAGACAGGTCAACGAACACCGGGGAGCTGTTTTTT
cdr3_aa: CASSPLDRSTNTGELFF

d_call: TRBD1
j_call: TRBJ2-7
v_call: TRBV11-2
clone_size: .
cdr3_nt: TGTGCCAGCAGCTTAGGGACAGGGACCTCCTACGAGCAGTACTTC
cdr3_aa: CASSLGTGTSYEQYF

d_call: TRBD1
j_call: TRBJ2-3
v_call: TRBV4-3
clone_size: few
cdr3_nt: TGCGCCAGCAGCCAAGCGCCGAGGGACAGGGAGGGAGATACGCAGTATTTT
cdr3_aa: CASSQAPRDREGDTQYF

d_call: TRBD1
j_call: TRBJ1-5
v_call: TRBV18
clone_size: once
cdr3_nt: TGTGCCAGCTCACCACCCCTCGGACAGGGCGCCCAGCCCCAGCATTTT
cdr3_aa: CASSPPLGQGAQPQHF

d_call: TRBD2
j_call: TRBJ2-7
v_call: TRBV7-7
clone_size: .
cdr3_nt: TGTGCTAGCAGCCCGGGACTAGCGGGGTCCTACGAGCAGTACTTC
cdr3_aa: CASSPGLAGSYEQYF

d_call: TRBD2
j_call: TRBJ2-7
v_call: TRBV4-3
clone_size: .
cdr3_nt: TGCGCCAGCAGCCGGGGACTAGCGGGGGGGAGCTCCTACGAGCAGTACTTC
cdr3_aa: CASSRGLAGGSSYEQYF

d_call: .
j_call: TRBJ1-5
v_call: TRBV4-3
clone_size: .
cdr3_nt: TGCGCCAGCAGCCAAGATTATGGAGGTTGGGAGCCCCAGCATTTT
cdr3_aa: CASSQDYGGWEPQHF

d_call: .
j_call: TRBJ1-2
v_call: TRBV5-1
clone_size: .
cdr3_nt: TGCGCCAGCAGCGGGAACAGGGCTGAGGGTGGCTACACCTTC
cdr3_aa: CASSGNRAEGGYTF

d_call: .
j_call: TRBJ1-1
v_call: TRBV7-9
clone_size: .
cdr3_nt: TGTGCCAGCAGCCTCAGGGGATCAATGAACACTGAAGCTTTCTTT
cdr3_aa: CASSLRGSMNTEAFF

d_call: .
j_call: TRBJ1-6
v_call: TRBV2
clone_size: .
cdr3_nt: TGTGCCAGCAGTGAACGGTTCGGGGTTGAAAATTCACCCCTCCACTTT
cdr3_aa: CASSERFGVENSPLHF

d_call: TRBD2
j_call: TRBJ2-1
v_call: TRBV29-1
clone_size: .
cdr3_nt: TGCAGCGGTTCCCGGGCGGGGGGCGAGCAGTTCTTC
cdr3_aa: CSGSRAGGEQFF

d_call: TRBD1
j_call: TRBJ2-4
v_call: TRBV5-8
clone_size: .
cdr3_nt: TGTGCCAGCAGCTTGACTGGGACAGGGGGCCCGCAAAACATTCAGTACTTC
cdr3_aa: CASSLTGTGGPQNIQYF

d_call: TRBD1
j_call: TRBJ2-3
v_call: TRBV19
clone_size: .
cdr3_nt: TGTGCCAGTAGTGCCGAAAGGGGGCTTGGGGGAGATACGCAGTATTTT
cdr3_aa: CASSAERGLGGDTQYF

d_call: .
j_call: TRBJ2-7
v_call: TRBV27
clone_size: .
cdr3_nt: TGTGCCAGCAGTTCCCCCCAACAGGTACGGAACGAGCAGTACTTC
cdr3_aa: CASSSPQQVRNEQYF

d_call: TRBD1
j_call: TRBJ2-1
v_call: TRBV7-9
clone_size: .
cdr3_nt: TGTGCCAGCAGCCCAGGACAGGGGGGCAATGAGCAGTTCTTC
cdr3_aa: CASSPGQGGNEQFF

d_call: .
j_call: TRBJ1-5
v_call: TRBV28
clone_size: .
cdr3_nt: TGTGCCAGCAGCCTGAGACGGAGGAGTGGCAATCAGCCCCAGCATTTT
cdr3_aa: CASSLRRRSGNQPQHF

d_call: TRBD1
j_call: TRBJ1-6
v_call: TRBV6-1
clone_size: once
cdr3_nt: TGTGCCAGCAGTGCGCAAAGGGGACAGAATTCACCCCTCCACTTT
cdr3_aa: CASSAQRGQNSPLHF

d_call: .
j_call: TRBJ1-1
v_call: TRBV5-1
clone_size: few
cdr3_nt: TGCGCCAGCAGCTTGGGGGACGCGGGGGACACTGAAGCTTTCTTT
cdr3_aa: CASSLGDAGDTEAFF

d_call: .
j_call: TRBJ1-2
v_call: TRBV4-1
clone_size: .
cdr3_nt: TGCGCCAGCAGCCTCCGACAGGACGATAACTATGGCTACACCTTC
cdr3_aa: CASSLRQDDNYGYTF

d_call: TRBD2
j_call: TRBJ2-5
v_call: TRBV7-3
clone_size: .
cdr3_nt: TGTGCCAGCAGCCCAGCGGGGCGCCCACAAGAGACCCAGTACTTC
cdr3_aa: CASSPAGRPQETQYF

d_call: TRBD1
j_call: TRBJ1-6
v_call: TRBV7-8
clone_size: .
cdr3_nt: TGTGCCAGCAGCTTAGCGGGAAGGGACAGGGGGAATTCACCCCTCCACTTT
cdr3_aa: CASSLAGRDRGNSPLHF

d_call: .
j_call: TRBJ2-7
v_call: TRBV5-4
clone_size: .
cdr3_nt: TGTGCCAGCAGCTTGTGGGCGGGACCGGACGAGCAGTACTTC
cdr3_aa: CASSLWAGPDEQYF

d_call: .
j_call: TRBJ1-3
v_call: TRBV28
clone_size: .
cdr3_nt: TGTGCCAGCAGTCCCCCTGTGGGGGCAGCTGGAAACACCATATATTTT
cdr3_aa: CASSPPVGAAGNTIYF

d_call: .
j_call: TRBJ2-7
v_call: TRBV13
clone_size: .
cdr3_nt: TGTGCCAGCAGCTCAACGGGACTGACCTACGAGCAGTACTTC
cdr3_aa: CASSSTGLTYEQYF

d_call: .
j_call: TRBJ1-2
v_call: TRBV30
clone_size: .
cdr3_nt: TGTGCCTGGAGGGTGTGGGCAAGCAACTATGGCTACACCTTC
cdr3_aa: CAWRVWASNYGYTF

d_call: .
j_call: TRBJ1-2
v_call: TRBV30
clone_size: few
cdr3_nt: TGTGCCTGGAGTGTACGGGCAGGGGCATATGGCTACACCTTC
cdr3_aa: CAWSVRAGAYGYTF

d_call: .
j_call: TRBJ2-7
v_call: TRBV4-2
clone_size: .
cdr3_nt: TGTGCCAGCAGCCAAGAACTCGGCAGGGCAGTCGACGAGCAGTACTTC
cdr3_aa: CASSQELGRAVDEQYF

d_call: TRBD2
j_call: TRBJ2-7
v_call: TRBV11-2
clone_size: once
cdr3_nt: TGTGTCAGCAGCTTAGCTAGCGGGAGGCACGAGCAGTACTTC
cdr3_aa: CVSSLASGRHEQYF

d_call: TRBD1
j_call: TRBJ1-2
v_call: TRBV9
clone_size: once
cdr3_nt: TGTGCCAGCAGCGCCCAGCGGACAGGGGGCGGTTATGGCTACACCTTC
cdr3_aa: CASSAQRTGGGYGYTF

d_call: .
j_call: TRBJ2-7
v_call: TRBV14
clone_size: .
cdr3_nt: TGTGCCAGCAGCCAAGATCCGGGTATAACCTACGAGCAGTACTTC
cdr3_aa: CASSQDPGITYEQYF

d_call: .
j_call: TRBJ1-6
v_call: TRBV7-9
clone_size: few
cdr3_nt: TGTGCCAGCAGTATGTACCAGGGATCACCCCTCCACTTT
cdr3_aa: CASSMYQGSPLHF

d_call: TRBD1
j_call: TRBJ1-2
v_call: TRBV5-1
clone_size: .
cdr3_nt: TGCGCCAGCAGCTTGGAAGGACAGGGGTATGGCTACACCTTC
cdr3_aa: CASSLEGQGYGYTF